The 26 T cell receptor beta chains below all came from one sample that was sequenced in a study of PD-1 blockade in mismatch repair-deficient tumors. Method: immunoSEQ multiplex PCR; TCRdb's copy keeps in-frame clones and lacks some. Here the sample spans around 23,000 clones, 83% being singletons. Material: peripheral blood, obtained 12 weeks after starting pembrolizumab. The receptor source for this set is an adult with mismatch repair-deficient cancer.

The V gene is TRBV23-1, the J gene TRBJ2-3, with TRBD2 matching 7 bases. TRBV23-1 is known as an ORF, though its function is uncertain. This CDR3 has 18 residues. Trimming removed 0 bases from V and 0 bases from J; junction bases left unmatched: 9. CDR3: CASSQSLSREPSTDTQYF. In DNA form, the CDR3 reads TGCGCCAGCAGTCAATCACTCTCGCGGGAGCCGAGCACAGATACGCAGTATTTT.

The rearrangement uses TRBV6-1 and TRBJ1-5; maybe TRBD1 (6 bases). Trimming stripped 2 bases from V and 7 bases from J, with 15 bases between. This CDR3 has 15 residues. Germline assignment: CDR1 MNHNS and CDR2 SASEGT. The chain's CDR3 is CASSEWMGAGQPQHF. The CDR3 nucleotides read TGTGCCAGCAGTGAATGGATGGGGGCTGGGCAGCCCCAGCATTTT.

This clone was seen only a few times. The chain couples TRBV18 to TRBJ2-7; D is uncertain. V was cut by 3 bases and J by 2 bases, with 11 bases left in between. Germline V gives CDR1 KGHSH, CDR2 LQKENI. The CDR3 covers 14 residues. The DNA for the CDR3 is TGTGCCAGCTCACCCTATGGTCCTCCCTACGAGCAGTACTTC. It codes for CASSPYGPPYEQYF.

The gene calls are TRBV7-2 and TRBJ2-1; possible D gene TRBD1, 5 bases. The V gene's germline CDR1 is SGHTA and CDR2 FQGNSA. The CDR3 has 16 amino acids. Trimming stripped 2 bases from V and 9 bases from J, with 20 bases between. This CDR3 is CASSLSGAGFSSEQFF. The CDR3 DNA reads TGTGCCAGCAGCTTAAGTGGGGCAGGGTTTTCGTCTGAGCAGTTCTTC. The full variable domain, with the rest looked up from reference TRBV7-2 and TRBJ2-1, is GAGVSQSPSNKVTEKGKDVELRCDPISGHTALYWYRQSLGQGLEFLIYFQGNSAPDKSGLPSDRFSAERTGGSVSTLTIQRTQQEDSAVYLCASSLSGAGFSSEQFFGPGTRLTVL.

The chain uses TRBV19 and TRBJ2-5, with a tentative D call TRBD1 (5 bases). Germline V gives CDR1 LNHDA, CDR2 SQIVND (reference sequence). The CDR3 spans 18 residues. V gave up 1 base and J gave up 1 base, with 19 bases separating them. DNA for the CDR3: TGTGCCAGTAGTATAGCCTATAGGGGCTTCATACCCCAAGAGACCCAGTACTTC. It specifies CASSIAYRGFIPQETQYF.

The V call is TRBV7-9, the J call TRBJ1-1, with no clear D. CDR3 length: 14 residues. Germline V gene lookup returns CDR1 SEHNR and CDR2 FQNEAQ (reference sequence). The V gene lost 5 bases and the J gene lost 0 bases, with 10 bases spanning the gap. The CDR3 protein is CASSPTDLNTEAFF. CDR3 nucleotides: TGTGCCAGCAGCCCGACGGATTTGAACACTGAAGCTTTCTTT.

Written as DNA, the CDR3 is TGCAGCGTTTTCAAAGGGGGGGCAACTCGCACAGATACGCAGTATTTT. It translates to CSVFKGGATRTDTQYF. J is TRBJ2-3 and V is TRBV29-1, with D perhaps matching TRBD2 (7 bases). The CDR3 length is 16 residues. Trimming took off 5 bases at V and 1 base at J, with 19 bases between the two ends. Germline lookup yields CDR1 SQVTM and CDR2 ANQGSEA.

The chain employs TRBV11-2 and TRBJ2-7, with 15 bases that match TRBD2. Germline V CDR1 and CDR2: SGHAT, FQNNGV. This CDR3 has 14 residues. With 5 bases clipped from V and 7 bases from J, the junction kept 3 bases outside the gene matches. In DNA form, the CDR3 reads TGTGCCAGCAGCCAGGGACTAGCGGGAGGAGAGCAGTACTTC. Amino acid sequence: CASSQGLAGGEQYF.

This chain uses TRBV30 with TRBJ2-3, with 14 bases fitting TRBD2. Germline CDR1 and CDR2: GTSNPN and SVGIG (reference sequence). This CDR3 has 18 amino acids. Trimming removed 2 bases from V and 1 base from J; junction bases left unmatched: 8. CDR3 nucleotides: TGTGCCTGGAGTACCCCAAGACTAGCGGGAGGGGGCACAGATACGCAGTATTTT. This gives the protein CAWSTPRLAGGGTDTQYF.

The V and J genes are TRBV9 and TRBJ1-2; a weak D match, TRBD1 (5 bases). Germline V gene lookup returns CDR1 SGDLS and CDR2 YYNGEE. The CDR3 is 14 residues long. V gave up 3 bases and J gave up 5 bases, with 14 bases separating them. The DNA of the CDR3 is TGTGCCAGCAGCGCCAGGGTGGAATGGTATGGCTACACCTTC. Protein: CASSARVEWYGYTF. The complete variable domain, with remaining parts taken from reference TRBV9 and TRBJ1-2, reads DSGVTQTPKHLITATGQRVTLRCSPRSGDLSVYWYQQSLDQGLQFLIQYYNGEERAKGNILERFSAQQFPDLHSELNLSSLELGDSALYFCASSARVEWYGYTFGSGTRLTVV.

This clone was recorded a few times. The chain has TRBV28 and TRBJ2-1; a weak D match, TRBD1 (5 bases). CDR1 is MDHEN, CDR2 SYDVKM, per germline. The CDR3 totals 15 residues. V was cut by 6 bases and J by 0 bases, with 12 bases left in between. The CDR3 nucleotides read TGTGCCAGCAGACAGGACACCAGCTCCTACAATGAGCAGTTCTTC. This gives the protein CASRQDTSSYNEQFF.

The rearrangement links TRBV5-4 to TRBJ2-1; 8 nucleotides agree with TRBD2. The CDR3 is 15 residues long. Germline V gives CDR1 SGHNT, CDR2 YYREEE (reference sequence). V trimming: 1 base; J trimming: 5 bases; junction bases outside the gene matches: 5. The CDR3 bases are TGTGCCAGCAGCTTGCTTGGCGGGAGGCACAATGAGCAGTTCTTC. It translates to CASSLLGGRHNEQFF.

The chain links TRBV19 to TRBJ2-7, with 10 bases fitting TRBD2. This CDR3 has 15 residues. Germline V gene lookup returns CDR1 LNHDA and CDR2 SQIVND (reference sequence). The ends lost 1 base at V and 5 bases at J; junction bases unmatched: 5. The CDR3: CASSIGAGGPDEQYF. In nucleotides, the CDR3 is TGTGCCAGTAGTATAGGAGCGGGAGGGCCTGACGAGCAGTACTTC. Variable domain in full (rest from reference TRBV19 and TRBJ2-7): DGGITQSPKYLFRKEGQNVTLSCEQNLNHDAMYWYRQDPGQGLRLIYYSQIVNDFQKGDIAEGYSVSREKKESFPLTVTSAQKNPTAFYLCASSIGAGGPDEQYFGPGTRLTVT.

V and J are TRBV6-4 and TRBJ2-1; D possibly corresponds to TRBD2 (6 bases). In germline, CDR1 is MRHNA, CDR2 SNTAGT. The CDR3 runs 15 residues. The germline V and J ends were trimmed by 0 bases and 8 bases, with 14 bases remaining between them. DNA for the CDR3: TGTGCCAGCAGTGACTCGGCTAGCGAGGGCGATGAGCAGTTCTTC. It translates to CASSDSASEGDEQFF.

This clone was seen more than once but under ten times. This sequence joins TRBV10-3 and TRBJ1-2; 8 positions agree with TRBD1. The CDR3 extends over 14 amino acids. Germline assignment: CDR1 ENHRY and CDR2 SYGVKD. Trimming cost V 3 bases and J 4 bases; bases outside gene matches: 4. The CDR3 sequence: CAISDTGGGYGYTF. For the CDR3, the DNA is TGTGCCATCAGTGATACAGGGGGAGGCTATGGCTACACCTTC.

V is TRBV5-5 and J is TRBJ1-1; D gene unclear. The CDR3 has 11 residues. From germline, CDR1 is SGHKS and CDR2 YYEKEE (reference sequence). V lost 0 bases to trimming and J lost 8 bases, with 5 bases between them. The CDR3 protein is CASSLAAEAFF. CDR3 bases: TGTGCCAGCAGCTTGGCGGCGGAAGCTTTCTTT.

The CDR3, as DNA: TGCGCCAGCAGCCCCGACAGCGGGAACACCGGGGAGCTGTTTTTT. It is translated as CASSPDSGNTGELFF. The V call is TRBV5-1, the J call TRBJ2-2, with D perhaps assigned TRBD1 or TRBD2 (5 bases each). V gave up 4 bases and J gave up 1 base, with 11 bases separating them. In germline, CDR1 is SGHRS, CDR2 YFSETQ. This CDR3 contains 15 residues.

This chain connects TRBV6-1 to TRBJ2-7; 12 bases agree with TRBD2. The germline gives CDR1 MNHNS, CDR2 SASEGT. Trimming cost V 6 bases and J 4 bases; bases outside gene matches: 4. The CDR3 is made up of 14 amino acids. CDR3 region: CASRATSGRYEQYF. The CDR3 DNA is TGTGCCAGCAGGGCGACTAGCGGGAGATACGAGCAGTACTTC.

V is TRBV7-9 and J is TRBJ2-7; TRBD1 matches 8 bases. The CDR3 loop spans 11 amino acids. CDR1 and CDR2 (germline): SEHNR, FQNEAQ (reference sequence). V was pared by 5 bases and J by 9 bases, with 3 bases of the junction left unmatched. For the CDR3, the DNA is TGTGCCAGCAGCCGGACAGGGATGCAGTACTTC. This codes for CASSRTGMQYF.

This clone was counted a single time. The chain carries TRBV19 and TRBJ1-2, with 9 nucleotides matching TRBD1. The CDR3 sequence is 17 residues long. The V segment lost 5 bases and the J segment 5 bases; nucleotides outside the gene matches: 15. CDR1 LNHDA and CDR2 SQIVND come from the germline V gene (reference sequence). CDR3 in amino acids: CASSPRGDRDPRYGYTF. DNA of the CDR3: TGTGCCAGTAGTCCTCGGGGGGACAGGGACCCTCGGTATGGCTACACCTTC.

The V and J genes are TRBV29-1 and TRBJ2-1; D is unclear. Between the trimmed V and J ends, which lost 3 bases and 6 bases, there was a span of 9 bases. Per germline, CDR1 SQVTM and CDR2 ANQGSEA. The CDR3 contains 12 residues. CDR3 sequence: CSVDTGPNEQFF. The CDR3 DNA sequence: TGCAGCGTTGATACGGGCCCCAATGAGCAGTTCTTC.

This sequence joins TRBV7-2 and TRBJ2-4; 7 bases are shared with TRBD2. The CDR3 has 15 amino acids. The V gene end was trimmed by 5 bases and the J gene end by 9 bases; junction bases not matched to a gene: 13. In germline, CDR1 is SGHTA, CDR2 FQGNSA. The CDR3 DNA follows: TGTGCCAGCAGCCCGTCAGGACTAGGGGCGACCATTCAGTACTTC. Translation gives CASSPSGLGATIQYF.

On this clone: Germline is not matched at one junction end, which may reflect a read error. V gene TRBV5-1 combines with J gene TRBJ1-2; D may be TRBD1 (5 bases). Germline V CDR1 and CDR2: SGHRS, YFSETQ. The CDR3 spans 13 residues. DNA of the CDR3: TGCGCCAGCAGCTTGACTCGGGACTATGGCTACATCTTC. It is translated as CASSLTRDYGYIF.

This CDR3 is CAGGTGATYEQYF. The CDR3 DNA is TGTGCCGGGGGGACAGGGGCAACCTACGAGCAGTACTTC. The chain has TRBV30 and TRBJ2-7, with 10 nucleotides matching TRBD1. J gave up 2 bases and V 8 bases, and 6 bases lay outside the gene matches. This CDR3 has 13 amino acids. Germline V gene data show CDR1 as GTSNPN and CDR2 as SVGIG (reference sequence). The variable domain in full, with the rest retrieved from reference TRBV30 and TRBJ2-7, is SQTIHQWPATLVQPVGSPLSLECTVEGTSNPNLYWYRQAAGRGLQLLFYSVGIGQISSEVPQNLSASRPQDRQFILSSKKLLLSDSGFYLCAGGTGATYEQYFGPGTRLTVT.

The V call is TRBV4-3, the J call TRBJ1-2, with 7 bases lining up with TRBD1. Trimming took 2 bases from V and 7 from J; bases not matched to a gene: 10. Germline loops: CDR1 LGHNA, CDR2 YSLEER. The CDR3 has 15 residues. CDR3 sequence (DNA): TGCGCCAGCAGCCAATCACCCAGCAGACAGGGTGGCTACACCTTC. The encoded protein is CASSQSPSRQGGYTF.

The V gene is TRBV28, the J gene TRBJ1-4; D ambiguous. CDR3 length: 18 amino acids. V was pared by 5 bases and J by 0 bases, with 19 bases between. The V gene's germline CDR1 is MDHEN and CDR2 SYDVKM. The DNA of the CDR3 is TGTGCCAGCAGTCGTTTGGACGGGTGGCTGGCAACTAATGAAAAACTGTTTTTT. Protein sequence: CASSRLDGWLATNEKLFF.